One and the same sample provided the 6 T cell receptor beta chains below, sequenced in a study of shared clonotypes between healthy human individuals (dated by TCRdb to the early 2020s). Receptor libraries were prepared by the immunoSEQ multiplex PCR assay. TCRdb limited this immuneACCESS table to in-frame rearrangements with V and J called. A share of clones is missing; checked studies link under half to unresolved V genes, and the rest is unexplained. This sample gives about 480,000 clones in total; 79% of them show up just once. In total, the top ten clones hold over 10% of the sample. Sequenced sample: PBMCs. Every receptor here comes from a woman between 35 and 50 years old in good health. Some clones in this sample may be carry-over from other donors' samples.

This chain joins TRBV4-1 and TRBJ2-3; TRBD2 matches at 10 bases. With V trimmed by 2 bases and J by 14 bases, 7 bases remained unmatched. The CDR3 has 13 amino acids. The germline CDR1 and CDR2 sequences are MGHRA and YSYEKL. CDR3: CASSQLAGDIRYF. For the CDR3, the DNA is TGCGCCAGCAGCCAACTAGCGGGAGATATTCGGTATTTT.

Note on this clone: One end of the junction fails to match germline, which may point to a read error. The chain combines TRBV11-2 with TRBJ2-7, with TRBD1 as a possible D gene (6 bases). Germline values: CDR1 SGHAT, CDR2 FQNNGV. This CDR3 region has 15 residues. The CDR3 sequence is CASSLDSDSSYGQYF. CDR3 DNA sequence: TGTGCCAGCAGCTTAGATTCGGACAGCTCCTACGGGCAGTACTTC. The variable domain in full, with the rest retrieved from reference TRBV11-2 and TRBJ2-7, is EAGVAQSPRYKIIEKRQSVAFWCNPISGHATLYWYQQILGQGPKLLIQFQNNGVVDDSQLPKDRFSAERLKGVDSTLKIQPAKLEDSAVYLCASSLDSDSSYGQYFGPGTRLTVT.

V gene TRBV28 combines with J gene TRBJ2-7; 8 bases are shared with TRBD1. CDR1 MDHEN and CDR2 SYDVKM come from the germline V gene. The CDR3 runs to 15 residues. Trimming cost V 6 bases and J 3 bases; bases outside gene matches: 10. The CDR3 DNA sequence: TGTGCCAGCAGCTCCCGTGGGACAGGAAACTACGAGCAGTACTTC. Amino acid sequence: CASSSRGTGNYEQYF.

The genes are TRBV19 and TRBJ2-5; 7 nucleotides line up with TRBD1. Germline V lookup: CDR1 LNHDA, CDR2 SQIVND (reference sequence). J was trimmed by 1 base and V by 1 base; bases with no gene match: 3. This CDR3 region has 15 residues. DNA of the CDR3: TGTGCCAGTAGTATAGGGGGGACAGTCCAAGAGACCCAGTACTTC. Translated, it gives CASSIGGTVQETQYF.

This chain joins TRBV10-3 and TRBJ2-7; D not certain. Germline CDR1 reads ENHRY; CDR2 reads SYGVKD. The V gene lost 10 bases and the J gene lost 1 base, with 17 bases spanning the gap. The CDR3 runs 14 residues. The CDR3 coding sequence is TGTGCCACCGCCGGGCGGTCCTCATCCTACGAGCAGTACTTC. It codes for CATAGRSSSYEQYF.

Worth noting for this clone: The sample has other DNA sequences that encode this CDR3 too. The rearrangement joins TRBV4-3 to TRBJ2-1; D is tentatively TRBD1 or TRBD2 (5 bases each). V was pared by 3 bases and J by 5 bases, with 8 bases between. Germline loops: CDR1 LGHNA, CDR2 YSLEER. This CDR3 region has 13 residues. CDR3 coding DNA: TGCGCCAGCAGCCAGGGACCAAACAATGAGCAGTTCTTC. It codes for CASSQGPNNEQFF.